Below are 8 T cell receptor beta chains sequenced from a single sample in a study of identical twins. In TCRdb, the 5' RACE reads were re-called with MiXCR into one record per CDR3 protein. The table includes a few hundred thousand distinct CDR3 sequences, approximately 17% detected once. Sequenced input: naive T cells sorted from blood. Every receptor here comes from a middle-aged man in good health.

This clonotype showed up just a few times. The rearrangement links TRBV20-1 to TRBJ1-5; D gene uncertain. V was pared by 3 bases and J by 3 bases, with 12 bases between. Germline CDR1 reads DFQATT; CDR2 reads SNEGSKA (reference sequence). This CDR3 spans 14 amino acids. As DNA, the CDR3 is TGCAGTGCTAGGGGCTATAGAGCCAATCAGCCCCAGCATTTT. As protein: CSARGYRANQPQHF.

This clonotype has only a few counts. The chain has TRBV5-1 and TRBJ1-4; D remains ambiguous. V lost 4 bases and J 6 bases, leaving 16 bases between the germline ends. Germline lookup yields CDR1 SGHRS and CDR2 YFSETQ. This CDR3 region has 15 residues. In DNA, the CDR3 is TGCGCCAGCAGCCCGGGTGGTAGAAGCGATGAAAAACTGTTTTTT. This encodes CASSPGGRSDEKLFF. The variable domain in full, with the rest retrieved from reference TRBV5-1 and TRBJ1-4, is KAGVTQTPRYLIKTRGQQVTLSCSPISGHRSVSWYQQTPGQGLQFLFEYFSETQRNKGNFPGRFSGRQFSNSRSEMNVSTLELGDSALYLCASSPGGRSDEKLFFGSGTQLSVL.

This clonotype was recorded at least ten times. The V call is TRBV20-1, the J call TRBJ2-5, with D perhaps being TRBD1 or TRBD2 (6 bases each). The CDR3 totals 14 residues. The germline V and J ends were trimmed by 5 bases and 5 bases, with 18 bases remaining between them. The V gene's germline CDR1 is DFQATT and CDR2 SNEGSKA (reference sequence). For the CDR3, the DNA is TGCAGTGCTGGGGATTCCGGGGGCCCGGAGACCCAGTACTTC. Its translation is CSAGDSGGPETQYF.

This clonotype came up many times. The genes are TRBV5-1 and TRBJ1-2; 7 bases are shared with TRBD1. J was trimmed by 6 bases and V by 4 bases; bases with no gene match: 6. Germline V CDR1 and CDR2: SGHRS, YFSETQ. The length of the CDR3 is 13 residues. CDR3 protein: CASSLGGGDGYTF. CDR3 nucleotide sequence: TGCGCCAGCAGCCTTGGAGGGGGCGATGGCTACACCTTC.

The chain recombines TRBV30 with TRBJ2-7; D is uncertain. The germline V gene encodes CDR1 GTSNPN and CDR2 SVGIG (reference sequence). The CDR3 covers 12 residues. Deletions cut 1 base from V and 7 bases from J, with 11 bases between. CDR3 loop: CAWSAPPREQYF. The CDR3 region has the DNA TGTGCCTGGAGTGCCCCTCCCCGGGAGCAGTACTTC.

The chain employs TRBV24-1 and TRBJ2-1, with no clear D. There are 13 residues in the CDR3. Germline V gene sequence: CDR1 KGHDR, CDR2 SFDVKD. Trimming took 1 base from V and 10 from J, leaving 10 bases between them. The chain's CDR3 is CATSDLIGWEQFF. CDR3 DNA sequence: TGTGCCACCAGTGATTTAATCGGCTGGGAGCAGTTCTTC.

V is TRBV20-1 and J is TRBJ2-5; 11 positions agree with TRBD2. Germline V gene lookup returns CDR1 DFQATT and CDR2 SNEGSKA (reference sequence). The length of the CDR3 is 13 residues. V trimming: 5 bases; J trimming: 5 bases; junction bases outside the gene matches: 4. The CDR3 coding sequence is TGCAGTGCTTCCCGGACTAGCGGGGAGACCCAGTACTTC. Its translation: CSASRTSGETQYF.

This clonotype was detected a few times. The genes are TRBV20-1 and TRBJ2-4; 8 bases align to TRBD2. The CDR3 spans 13 residues. Germline V gives CDR1 DFQATT, CDR2 SNEGSKA (reference sequence). Trimming took 2 bases from V and 6 from J; bases not matched to a gene: 3. As DNA, the CDR3 is TGCAGTGCTAGACCCGCGGGGGGAAACATTCAGTACTTC. This codes for CSARPAGGNIQYF.